The next 20 T cell receptor beta chains were all read from a single sample in a study of CD8 T cells in Susac syndrome. With random hexamers, 0.5 to 1 ug RNA was reverse transcribed. In TCRdb, the immunoSEQ multiplex PCR reads were re-called with MiXCR into one record per CDR3 protein. This table holds roughly 120,000 distinct CDR3 sequences, 90% to 95% found once. Material for sequencing was CD4+ T cells from PBMCs. Every receptor here comes from a human donor in good health.

The chain is built from TRBV2 and TRBJ2-6; D is possibly TRBD1 (6 bases). This CDR3 has 17 amino acids. In germline, CDR1 is SNHLY, CDR2 FYNNEI. V was shortened by 7 bases and J by 0 bases, with 16 bases between the two germline ends. The chain's CDR3 is CASTEGHGYSGANVLTF. As DNA, the CDR3 is TGTGCCAGCACCGAGGGACATGGATACTCTGGGGCCAACGTCCTGACTTTC.

Only a few counts were recorded for this clonotype. The CDR3 region is CASSDPSAGRTEAFF. DNA of the CDR3: TGTGCCAGCAGCGACCCTTCGGCAGGGAGGACTGAAGCTTTCTTT. The rearrangement uses TRBV6-1 and TRBJ1-1; TRBD1 is a possible D gene (5 bases). This CDR3 is 15 amino acids long. The germline V gene encodes CDR1 MNHNS and CDR2 SASEGT. V was shortened by 6 bases and J by 5 bases, with 19 bases between the two germline ends.

The chain has TRBV20-1 and TRBJ2-7; 7 bases align to TRBD2. The CDR3 length is 14 residues. CDR1 and CDR2 from the germline V gene are DFQATT and SNEGSKA (reference sequence). J was trimmed by 3 bases and V by 6 bases; bases with no gene match: 11. CDR3 nucleotide sequence: TGCAGTGCCGTTATAGCGGGTAACCTCTACGAGCAGTACTTC. As protein: CSAVIAGNLYEQYF.

The chain recombines TRBV7-2 with TRBJ2-5, with D maybe TRBD2 (6 bases). Trimming cost V 4 bases and J 0 bases, with 12 bases left between them. This CDR3 spans 15 amino acids. CDR1 SGHTA and CDR2 FQGNSA come from the germline V gene. The CDR3 coding sequence is TGTGCCAGCAGCTGGGCGGGGACCAACCAAGAGACCCAGTACTTC. The encoded protein is CASSWAGTNQETQYF.

This clonotype was seen once. The rearrangement links TRBV7-3 to TRBJ2-1; D may correspond to TRBD1 or TRBD2 (5 bases each). CDR3 length equals 16 residues. CDR1 is SGHTA, CDR2 FQGTGA, per germline. V lost 1 base and J lost 0, with 10 bases in between. The CDR3 loop is CASSLNRDLSYNEQFF. The CDR3 bases are TGTGCCAGCAGCTTAAATCGGGACCTCTCCTACAATGAGCAGTTCTTC.

The gene calls are TRBV29-1 and TRBJ2-1; unclear D gene. The V gene's germline CDR1 is SQVTM and CDR2 ANQGSEA. Trimming cost V 5 bases and J 8 bases, with 7 bases left between them. CDR3 length: 10 residues. The CDR3 spells CSVILYEQFF. The CDR3 DNA reads as TGCAGCGTTATATTATATGAGCAGTTCTTC.

The table lists this clonotype with a count of one. The genes are TRBV9 and TRBJ2-2; TRBD2 agrees at 7 bases. Unmatched junction bases numbered 4, after V lost 7 bases and J lost 1 base. The germline gives CDR1 SGDLS, CDR2 YYNGEE. The CDR3 has 14 amino acids. The CDR3 loop is CASERDLNTGELFF. CDR3 nucleotide sequence: TGTGCCAGCGAGCGGGACTTGAACACCGGGGAGCTGTTTTTT.

The V call is TRBV7-9, the J call TRBJ2-3; D ambiguous. CDR1 and CDR2 (germline): SEHNR, FQNEAQ (reference sequence). The V and J ends lost 2 bases and 1 base respectively, with 7 bases between them. CDR3 size: 14 residues. The chain's CDR3 is CASSLREGTDTQYF. DNA of the CDR3: TGTGCCAGCAGCTTAAGAGAAGGCACAGATACGCAGTATTTT.

The V and J genes are TRBV3-1 and TRBJ2-6; 9 nucleotides agree with TRBD1. The CDR3 is 19 residues long. Germline CDR1 and CDR2: LGHDT and YNNKEL (reference sequence). V dropped 0 bases and J dropped 0; count of bases not matched to a gene: 6. Written as DNA, the CDR3 is TGTGCCAGCAGCCAAGATCGGAGGACAGGGGACTCTGGGGCCAACGTCCTGACTTTC. This encodes CASSQDRRTGDSGANVLTF.

Comments on this clonotype: The limits of the CDR3 on the DNA are not certain, so only TCRdb's listed CDR3 is given. The V call is TRBV23-1, the J call TRBJ2-2; TRBD2 is the table's D call, not checked against the DNA. TRBV23-1 is identified as an open reading frame with a role that is uncertain. With termini counted, the CDR3 has 19 amino acids. The CDR3 loop reads CASSQSPGLAGVRPGSCFF.

This rearrangement joins TRBV20-1 to TRBJ2-3; 9 bases map to TRBD2. Trimming took 3 bases from V and 7 from J; bases not matched to a gene: 2. This CDR3 is 12 amino acids long. The germline V gene encodes CDR1 DFQATT and CDR2 SNEGSKA (reference sequence). Written as DNA, the CDR3 is TGCAGTGCTAGGACTAGCGGAAATACGCAGTATTTT. It yields the protein CSARTSGNTQYF.

In this sample, this clonotype turned up once. The chain combines TRBV18 with TRBJ1-6; D is uncertain. The germline V gene has CDR1 KGHSH and CDR2 LQKENI. Trimming took off 2 bases at V and 5 bases at J, with 10 bases between the two ends. CDR3 length: 15 residues. CDR3 in amino acids: CASSPGSGNNSPLHF. CDR3 coding DNA: TGTGCCAGCTCACCAGGGTCAGGAAATAATTCACCCCTCCACTTT.

The chain employs TRBV5-6 and TRBJ2-1; weak D call: TRBD2 (6 bases). Trimming took 4 bases from V and 11 from J, leaving 10 bases between them. Germline V gene sequence: CDR1 SGHDT, CDR2 YYEEEE. The CDR3 length is 11 residues. DNA for the CDR3: TGTGCCAGCAGCAGGGACTTTCAGCAGTTCTTC. It translates to CASSRDFQQFF.

The chain carries TRBV4-3 and TRBJ2-3, with TRBD2 matching 8 bases. The CDR3 spans 14 residues. Unmatched junction bases numbered 0, after V lost 0 bases and J lost 4 bases. Germline V gene sequence: CDR1 LGHNA, CDR2 YSLEER. The CDR3 protein is CASSQETSADTQYF. For the CDR3, the DNA is TGCGCCAGCAGCCAAGAGACTAGCGCAGATACGCAGTATTTT.

The chain links TRBV10-3 to TRBJ2-7; 9 bases line up with TRBD1. The CDR3 covers 13 residues. Germline lookup yields CDR1 ENHRY and CDR2 SYGVKD. Trimming cost V 7 bases and J 6 bases; bases outside gene matches: 7. The CDR3 region is CAIIPTGGSEQYF. The CDR3, as DNA: TGTGCCATCATTCCGACAGGGGGTTCCGAGCAGTACTTC.

This clonotype was detected once. The chain employs TRBV7-8 and TRBJ2-7; 7 bases line up with TRBD2. The V segment lost 4 bases and the J segment 7 bases; nucleotides outside the gene matches: 7. This CDR3 spans 13 amino acids. Germline V CDR1 and CDR2: SGHVS, FQNEAQ. CDR3 loop: CASSSFLAVEQYF. CDR3 nucleotides: TGTGCCAGCAGCTCCTTTCTAGCGGTTGAGCAGTACTTC.

V gene TRBV4-3 combines with J gene TRBJ2-1; 7 bases line up with TRBD2. Trimming removed 0 bases from V and 6 bases from J; junction bases left unmatched: 11. Germline V gene data show CDR1 as LGHNA and CDR2 as YSLEER. This CDR3 contains 17 residues. CDR3: CASSQDSGGSWGNEQFF. Here the CDR3 DNA reads TGCGCCAGCAGCCAAGATTCGGGCGGGAGTTGGGGCAATGAGCAGTTCTTC.

The chain employs TRBV29-1 and TRBJ2-2, with 7 nucleotides matching TRBD2. Per germline, CDR1 SQVTM and CDR2 ANQGSEA. Trimming cost V 7 bases and J 6 bases; bases outside gene matches: 5. This CDR3 has 12 amino acids. CDR3 DNA sequence: TGCAGCGCGAGGGAGGGATCCGGGGAGCTGTTTTTT. Its translation: CSAREGSGELFF.

V and J are TRBV4-2 and TRBJ1-3; 8 bases line up with TRBD1. V lost 0 bases to trimming and J lost 8 bases; unmatched junction nucleotides: 6. CDR1 LGHNA and CDR2 YNFKEQ come from the germline V gene. The CDR3 has 15 residues. CDR3 DNA sequence: TGTGCCAGCAGCCAAGAATGGACAGGGAAATACACCATATATTTT. Encoded protein: CASSQEWTGKYTIYF.

For the CDR3, the DNA is TGTGCCAGCAGCCAAGATGGGGGGCTGAGCTCCTATAATTCACCCCTCCACTTT. Its protein is CASSQDGGLSSYNSPLHF. The V and J genes are TRBV3-1 and TRBJ1-6, with a tentative D call TRBD1 (6 bases). This CDR3 contains 18 residues. V was shortened by 0 bases and J by 0 bases, with 12 bases between the two germline ends. Per germline, CDR1 LGHDT and CDR2 YNNKEL (reference sequence).